This T cell receptor beta chain originates from a study of STAT3 mutations in large granular lymphocyte leukemia. Findings of the study overall: At least one immunodominant TCR beta clonotype appeared in every T-cell large granular lymphocyte leukemia patient.

The CDR3 length is 18 residues. CDR1 is MNHNS, CDR2 SASEGT, per germline. V lost 1 base, J lost 8 bases, and 21 bases lay in between. Sequencing used immunoSEQ multiplex PCR; TCRdb keeps in-frame clones, though not all of them. The sample has 35,000 or so clones; nearly 90% are singletons. Note on this clone: Its antigen is unknown.

The clonotype was recovered from a human donor with T large granular lymphocyte leukemia. Some clones in this sample may be carry-over from other donors' samples. The rearrangement uses TRBV6-1 and TRBJ1-6, with D tentatively TRBD1 (5 bases). What was sequenced was PBMCs. CDR3 sequence reads: CASSEGFNAGRWYSPLHF. In DNA, the CDR3 is TGTGCCAGCAGTGAAGGTTTTAATGCGGGACGGTGGTATTCACCCCTCCACTTT.